One sample yielded the 23 T cell receptor beta chains listed below, sequenced in a study of regulatory T cells in long-lasting Graves disease. CDR3 regions were amplified by Arm-PCR using iRepertoire HTBI primers to build TCR beta libraries. TCRdb reanalysed the multiplex PCR reads using MiXCR and keeps one entry per CDR3 protein. The sample comprises 240,000 or so distinct CDR3 sequences, over 20% of which are singletons, and more than 11% rests with the top ten. Sample time point: newly diagnosed GD, antithyroid drugs for less than 3 months. RNA from PBMCs was the source of the TCR library. The sample consisted of peripheral blood mononuclear cells (PBMCs), taken at new diagnosis, from a patient treated with antithyroid drugs. The receptors were gathered from a female donor with Graves disease.

This clonotype occurred a few times. The rearrangement joins TRBV5-6 to TRBJ1-3; no definite D call. CDR3 size: 13 residues. Germline CDR1 SGHDT, CDR2 YYEEEE. V shed 3 bases and J shed 0 bases, with 4 bases lying between them. The CDR3 sequence is CASSWYSGNTIYF. The CDR3 region has the DNA TGTGCCAGCAGCTGGTACTCTGGAAACACCATATATTTT.

This clonotype was observed a few times. This likely traces to a read error, being one base from a far larger clone. The rearrangement uses TRBV10-3 and TRBJ1-5, with D hard to call. Germline V gene data show CDR1 as ENHRY and CDR2 as SYGVKD. The CDR3 contains 15 residues. The CDR3: CASSFTGRGNLPQHF. CDR3 DNA sequence: TGTGCCAGCAGTTTCACCGGGAGAGGGAATCTGCCCCAGCATTTT.

Many counts were recorded for this clonotype. V and J are TRBV5-1 and TRBJ1-1; no clear D gene. Trimming took 4 bases from V and 5 from J, leaving 12 bases between them. This CDR3 region has 13 residues. Germline V CDR1 and CDR2: SGHRS, YFSETQ. CDR3 amino acids: CASSREGGTEAFF. The CDR3 DNA is TGCGCCAGCAGCCGGGAGGGCGGGACTGAAGCTTTCTTT.

The sample holds many counts of this clonotype. This chain links TRBV12-3 or TRBV12-4 with TRBJ2-3; D unresolved. The CDR3 covers 14 residues. Trimming shortened V by 3 bases and J by 4 bases, and 11 bases separated the two germline ends. The CDR3 here is CASSFGFSPDTQYF. The CDR3 DNA follows: TGTGCCAGCAGTTTTGGGTTTAGTCCAGATACGCAGTATTTT.

The chain carries TRBV19 and TRBJ2-7, with D possibly TRBD1 on 6 matching bases. Deletions cut 0 bases from V and 1 base from J, with 7 bases between. This CDR3 has 14 residues. Germline V gene lookup returns CDR1 LNHDA and CDR2 SQIVND (reference sequence). The CDR3 reads CASSIDRGSYEQYF. The CDR3 DNA follows: TGTGCCAGTAGTATAGATAGGGGGTCCTACGAGCAGTACTTC.

This clonotype was seen ten or more times. The chain couples TRBV5-1 to TRBJ2-1; no reliable D call. V shed 0 bases and J shed 6 bases, with 16 bases lying between them. Germline V CDR1 and CDR2: SGHRS, YFSETQ. The CDR3 extends over 16 amino acids. This CDR3 is CASSLERPNLVNEQFF. The CDR3 region has the DNA TGCGCCAGCAGCTTGGAGAGACCCAACTTGGTCAATGAGCAGTTCTTC.

This clonotype showed up many times. The V and J genes are TRBV6-1 and TRBJ1-1, with TRBD1 identical over 7 bases. This CDR3 has 15 residues. Germline CDR1 MNHNS, CDR2 SASEGT. V was pared by 3 bases and J by 0 bases, with 4 bases of the junction left unmatched. The CDR3 DNA reads TGTGCCAGCAGTGACAGGGGGGACATGAACACTGAAGCTTTCTTT. Protein: CASSDRGDMNTEAFF.

This clonotype was detected many times. This sequence joins TRBV27 and TRBJ2-1; 7 bases align to TRBD2. Trimming cost V 8 bases and J 0 bases; bases outside gene matches: 16. The germline V gene encodes CDR1 MNHEY and CDR2 SMNVEV (reference sequence). The CDR3 covers 18 residues. CDR3 bases: TGTGCCAGCTCTTACAATCTAGCGGTCGTCGGCTCCTACAATGAGCAGTTCTTC. This gives the protein CASSYNLAVVGSYNEQFF.

This clonotype was recorded many times. This chain links TRBV5-6 with TRBJ2-2; 9 positions agree with TRBD1. Germline V gene data show CDR1 as SGHDT and CDR2 as YYEEEE. This CDR3 comprises 16 residues. V was pared by 6 bases and J by 4 bases, with 10 bases of the junction left unmatched. In DNA form, the CDR3 reads TGTGCCAGCATGGCCCCCGGGACAGGGACCACCGGGGAGCTGTTTTTT. Its translation: CASMAPGTGTTGELFF. Supplemented by reference TRBV5-6 and TRBJ2-2, the full variable domain reads DAGVTQSPTHLIKTRGQQVTLRCSPKSGHDTVSWYQQALGQGPQFIFQYYEEEERQRGNFPDRFSGHQFPNYSSELNVNALLLGDSALYLCASMAPGTGTTGELFFGEGSRLTVL.

For this clonotype: This may be a read error: a much more frequent sequence differs by one nucleotide. This chain connects TRBV3-1 to TRBJ1-3; TRBD1 might be the D (6 bases). The V end was cut by 5 bases, the J end by 0 bases, with 14 bases between. Germline values: CDR1 LGHDT, CDR2 YNNKEL (reference sequence). The CDR3 is 16 amino acids. CDR3 in DNA: TGTGCCAGCAGCTCCGGGACAATAAGCTCTGGAAACACCATATATTTT. Its protein product is CASSSGTISSGNTIYF.

The V call is TRBV7-8, the J call TRBJ2-3; D may correspond to TRBD1 or TRBD2 (5 bases each). CDR3 length: 17 residues. Germline-derived CDR1 and CDR2 are SGHVS and FQNEAQ. Trimming removed 3 bases at V and 4 bases at J, with 20 bases between. CDR3 protein: CASSFDRDPDFPDTQYF. As DNA, the CDR3 is TGTGCCAGCAGCTTCGACCGGGACCCCGATTTTCCAGATACGCAGTATTTT.

This clonotype came up many times. The V and J genes are TRBV3-1 and TRBJ2-1; 13 nucleotides line up with TRBD2. This CDR3 has 15 amino acids. The V and J ends lost 4 bases and 9 bases, in that order; junction bases with no gene match: 6. The germline CDR1 and CDR2 sequences are LGHDT and YNNKEL (reference sequence). The CDR3 sequence is CASSPRTSGGSEQFF. The CDR3 region has the DNA TGTGCCAGCAGCCCGAGGACTAGCGGGGGTAGTGAGCAGTTCTTC.

The table lists this clonotype with many counts. The chain uses TRBV6-2 or TRBV6-3 and TRBJ2-5, with TRBD2 matching 7 bases. This CDR3 spans 17 amino acids. V was pared by 2 bases and J by 4 bases, with 13 bases of the junction left unmatched. The germline V gene encodes CDR1 MNHEY and CDR2 SVGEGT. CDR3 amino acids: CASSYRGDYPYRETQYF. As DNA, the CDR3 is TGTGCCAGCAGTTACCGTGGGGACTACCCCTACCGAGAGACCCAGTACTTC.

This clonotype was seen many times. This chain links TRBV11-3 with TRBJ2-7; D might be TRBD1 (6 bases). Germline CDR1 is SGHNT and CDR2 is YENEEA. V was pared by 3 bases and J by 0 bases, with 12 bases between. The CDR3 covers 15 residues. The CDR3 DNA reads TGTGCCAGCAGCTTGGACAGAGCCTACTCCTACGAGCAGTACTTC. This sequence encodes CASSLDRAYSYEQYF.

This clonotype was picked up a small number of times. The chain combines TRBV5-4 with TRBJ2-3; the match to TRBD1 covers 7 bases. The CDR3 sequence is 14 residues long. The junction had 7 bases not matched to a gene; V was cut back by 3 bases and J by 6 bases. Germline V gene data show CDR1 as SGHNT and CDR2 as YYREEE (reference sequence). The chain's CDR3 is CASSSGRQGDTQYF. The CDR3 DNA sequence: TGTGCCAGCAGCTCGGGCCGACAGGGCGATACGCAGTATTTT.

This chain uses TRBV28 with TRBJ2-5; TRBD2 aligns across 11 bases. This CDR3 region has 15 residues. Germline lookup yields CDR1 MDHEN and CDR2 SYDVKM. V gave up 5 bases and J gave up 4 bases; unmatched junction bases: 6. The CDR3 nucleotides are TGTGCCAGCAGTCCCATCCTAGCGGGAGGAGAGACCCAGTACTTC. It specifies CASSPILAGGETQYF.

This clonotype was seen at least ten times. V and J are TRBV6-1 and TRBJ2-3; 14 nucleotides agree with TRBD2. The CDR3 length is 16 residues. V shed 5 bases, J shed 4 bases, and the junction held 5 bases outside the gene matches. Per germline, CDR1 MNHNS and CDR2 SASEGT. CDR3 residues: CASSRLAGGRADTQYF. The CDR3 DNA reads TGTGCCAGCAGTAGACTAGCGGGAGGGCGCGCAGATACGCAGTATTTT.

In its sample, this clonotype was seen many times. The chain links TRBV12-3 or TRBV12-4 to TRBJ2-1, with 8 positions matching TRBD2. The junction had 10 bases not matched to a gene; V was cut back by 5 bases and J by 4 bases. The CDR3 is 16 amino acids. Written as DNA, the CDR3 is TGTGCCAGCAGTCGCCATAGGGCGGGGGGATACAATGAGCAGTTCTTC. Protein: CASSRHRAGGYNEQFF.

This clonotype has just one count. A read error may be the cause here, since a much bigger clone is one base away. This chain links TRBV29-1 with TRBJ2-5, with D perhaps matching TRBD1 (6 bases). Per germline, CDR1 SQVTM and CDR2 ANQGSEA. This CDR3 spans 15 amino acids. DNA for the CDR3: TGCAGCATTCCAGGGGACATATTTTCGGAAGAGATCCAGTACTTC. Translated, it gives CSIPGDIFSEEIQYF.

This clonotype was counted many times. This chain joins TRBV7-3 and TRBJ2-2; no clear D gene. The V end was cut by 2 bases, the J end by 7 bases, with 8 bases between. Germline loops: CDR1 SGHTA, CDR2 FQGTGA. CDR3 size: 13 residues. CDR3 sequence reads: CASSLSRDGELFF. For the CDR3, the DNA is TGTGCCAGCAGCTTATCCCGAGACGGGGAGCTGTTTTTT. Full variable domain (rest looked up from reference TRBV7-3 and TRBJ2-2): GAGVSQTPSNKVTEKGKYVELRCDPISGHTALYWYRQSLGQGPEFLIYFQGTGAADDSGLPNDRFFAVRPEGSVSTLKIQRTERGDSAVYLCASSLSRDGELFFGEGSRLTVL.

This clonotype was found many times. This chain uses TRBV5-5 with TRBJ2-3; 9 nucleotides agree with TRBD2. Germline V lookup: CDR1 SGHKS, CDR2 YYEKEE (reference sequence). The CDR3 is 16 residues long. With 2 bases clipped from V and 3 bases from J, the junction kept 7 bases outside the gene matches. This CDR3 is CASSFLSGSSTDTQYF. Here the CDR3 DNA reads TGTGCCAGCAGCTTCCTTAGCGGGAGTTCAACAGATACGCAGTATTTT.

The rearrangement links TRBV7-9 to TRBJ1-3; D remains ambiguous. With 6 bases removed from V and 0 bases from J, the gap between germline ends came to 12 bases. Looked up from germline, CDR1 is SEHNR and CDR2 is FQNEAQ (reference sequence). This CDR3 contains 15 residues. CDR3 sequence (DNA): TGTGCCAGCAGGGGGAGGCCCCACTCTGGAAACACCATATATTTT. It specifies CASRGRPHSGNTIYF.

This clonotype came up many times. The chain carries TRBV30 and TRBJ2-5; D possibly uses TRBD1 or TRBD2 (5 bases each). Germline V CDR1 and CDR2: GTSNPN, SVGIG (reference sequence). The CDR3 is 12 amino acids. Trimming pared 0 bases from V and 7 bases from J, leaving 9 bases between. The CDR3 here is CAWSVGGRTQYF. The CDR3 coding sequence is TGTGCCTGGAGTGTTGGGGGTCGGACCCAGTACTTC.